Shown below are 29 T cell receptor beta chains from a single sample sequenced in a study of naive and memory T cell subsets. Amplification of ligated cDNA took four PCR rounds with SP2 and nested alpha and beta constant primers. TCRdb re-called the UMI-ligation and nested PCR reads through MiXCR, storing one row per CDR3 protein. This repertoire shows about 37,000 distinct CDR3 sequences, approximately 10% found once; its top ten account for roughly 3.9%. Treatment denoted: skin biopsy from PPD injection site in Mantoux-positive individual. The library had UMIs added by 3' ligation of an oligonucleotide to TCR cDNA. This specimen consisted of skin, obtained from a tuberculin skin test site. These receptors originate from an adult in good health.

This CDR3 is CASSALYRAANEKLFF. The CDR3 coding sequence is TGTGCCAGCAGTGCTTTATACAGGGCGGCTAATGAAAAACTGTTTTTT. The chain joins TRBV6-1 to TRBJ1-4, with D possibly matching TRBD1 (6 bases). The CDR3 has 16 amino acids. V shed 4 bases and J shed 3 bases, with 15 bases lying between them. The germline V gene has CDR1 MNHNS and CDR2 SASEGT.

This clonotype was seen a few times. This sequence joins TRBV6-6 and TRBJ1-1; no definite D call. V lost 0 bases and J 8 bases, leaving 10 bases between the germline ends. Germline V CDR1 and CDR2: MNHNY, SVGAGI (reference sequence). The CDR3 is 13 residues long. This chain's CDR3 is CASSYSGPFEAFF. The CDR3 nucleotides are TGTGCCAGCAGTTACTCTGGACCTTTCGAAGCTTTCTTT.

The chain carries TRBV19 and TRBJ2-3, with TRBD2 identical over 7 bases. The V segment lost 0 bases and the J segment 0 bases; nucleotides outside the gene matches: 3. The CDR3 length is 16 residues. Germline CDR1 LNHDA, CDR2 SQIVND (reference sequence). CDR3 sequence reads: CASSIERAGSTDTQYF. The CDR3 bases are TGTGCCAGTAGTATAGAACGAGCGGGAAGCACAGATACGCAGTATTTT.

V is TRBV10-3 and J is TRBJ1-2; D is unclear. Germline V gene sequence: CDR1 ENHRY, CDR2 SYGVKD. The CDR3 is made up of 12 amino acids. The germline V and J ends were trimmed by 4 bases and 4 bases, with 7 bases remaining between them. The CDR3 spells CAISGGFYGYTF. DNA of the CDR3: TGTGCCATCAGTGGCGGGTTCTATGGCTACACCTTC.

This clonotype was detected only a few times. The V and J genes are TRBV20-1 and TRBJ2-7; a possible D gene is TRBD2 (5 bases). This CDR3 contains 15 residues. From germline, CDR1 is DFQATT and CDR2 SNEGSKA (reference sequence). V lost 0 bases and J 3 bases, leaving 15 bases between the germline ends. CDR3 protein: CSARETSGRHYEQYF. The CDR3 bases are TGCAGTGCTAGAGAGACAAGCGGTCGTCACTACGAGCAGTACTTC.

By its share, this clonotype is medium-sized. The DNA for the CDR3 is TGCAGCGTTGAGGGACAGAGCTCCTACGAGCAGTACTTC. It translates to CSVEGQSSYEQYF. The chain employs TRBV29-1 and TRBJ2-7, with 7 bases fitting TRBD1. V shed 3 bases, J shed 0 bases, and the junction held 2 bases outside the gene matches. CDR3 length: 13 residues. Germline values: CDR1 SQVTM, CDR2 ANQGSEA.

This clonotype was counted a few times. The genes are TRBV29-1 and TRBJ1-2; D is perhaps TRBD1 (6 bases). The CDR3 is 13 residues long. Germline V gives CDR1 SQVTM, CDR2 ANQGSEA. V dropped 4 bases and J dropped 6 bases, with 15 bases sitting between them. The CDR3 DNA is TGCAGCGTTGTGACAGGTTATGAGGATGGCTACACCTTC. It translates to CSVVTGYEDGYTF.

In its sample, this clonotype was seen many times. The chain recombines TRBV20-1 with TRBJ1-6; D might be TRBD1 (6 bases). V lost 0 bases to trimming and J lost 7 bases, with 19 bases between them. This CDR3 is built from 17 residues. Germline V gene data show CDR1 as DFQATT and CDR2 as SNEGSKA (reference sequence). The CDR3 protein is CSARDLVRGVGNSPLHF. Written as DNA, the CDR3 is TGCAGTGCTAGAGATCTCGTTAGGGGGGTTGGGAATTCACCCCTCCACTTT.

This clonotype occurred many times. This chain joins TRBV7-2 and TRBJ1-1; TRBD1 might be the D (6 bases). The CDR3 has 14 amino acids. Germline CDR1 reads SGHTA; CDR2 reads FQGNSA. V was pared by 2 bases and J by 1 base, with 8 bases between. The CDR3 DNA is TGTGCCAGCAGCTTATGGGGGGCGAACACTGAAGCTTTCTTT. Translation: CASSLWGANTEAFF.

V is TRBV20-1 and J is TRBJ2-3; 8 nucleotides match TRBD2. This CDR3 is built from 16 residues. Germline V gives CDR1 DFQATT, CDR2 SNEGSKA (reference sequence). V trimming: 0 bases; J trimming: 2 bases; junction bases outside the gene matches: 7. CDR3 sequence (DNA): TGCAGTGCTAGAGATGAGGAGCGGGGGATCACAGATACGCAGTATTTT. It translates to CSARDEERGITDTQYF.

The V and J genes are TRBV28 and TRBJ2-7; 7 nucleotides agree with TRBD2. Germline V gene data show CDR1 as MDHEN and CDR2 as SYDVKM. The CDR3 totals 15 residues. The trim removed 2 bases at V and 1 base at J, leaving 5 bases unmatched. The CDR3 here is CASSLGGSGSYEQYF. CDR3 DNA: TGTGCCAGCAGTTTAGGCGGGAGTGGGTCCTACGAGCAGTACTTC.

The table lists this clonotype with many counts. The rearrangement uses TRBV20-1 and TRBJ1-1; no clear D gene. The CDR3 runs 13 residues. The V end was cut by 2 bases, the J end by 2 bases, with 9 bases between. CDR1 is DFQATT, CDR2 SNEGSKA, per germline (reference sequence). The CDR3 region is CSARPQTNTEAFF. CDR3 in DNA: TGCAGTGCTAGACCCCAGACTAACACTGAAGCTTTCTTT.

A note on this clonotype: The limits of the CDR3 on the DNA are not certain, so only TCRdb's listed CDR3 is given. V usage is TRBV28 and J usage is TRBJ2-2; TRBD1, the table's D call, was not compared with the DNA. Looked up from germline, CDR1 is MDHEN and CDR2 is SYDVKM. The CDR3 region is 15 residues in length, termini included. This chain's CDR3 is CASSLWAGGSGELLF.

The V call is TRBV29-1, the J call TRBJ2-3, with 7 bases aligning to TRBD1. After removal of 3 bases from V and 5 bases from J, the junction contained 5 bases not matched to a gene. The CDR3 spans 13 residues. Germline V gene lookup returns CDR1 SQVTM and CDR2 ANQGSEA. CDR3 in DNA: TGCAGCGTTGATGCGCAGGGGGTAGATACGCAGTATTTT. Amino acids: CSVDAQGVDTQYF.

This clonotype was observed many times. The CDR3 spells CASSSSLTDDGYTF. CDR3 DNA sequence: TGTGCCAGCAGTTCTAGCCTTACAGATGATGGCTACACCTTC. This rearrangement joins TRBV28 to TRBJ1-2; no clear D gene. Germline V lookup: CDR1 MDHEN, CDR2 SYDVKM. Trimming removed 4 bases from V and 6 bases from J, with 15 bases in between. The CDR3 extends over 14 amino acids.

This chain connects TRBV7-6 to TRBJ2-1; D unclear. The CDR3 extends over 13 amino acids. Germline assignment: CDR1 SGHVS and CDR2 FNYEAQ. Trimming shortened V by 2 bases and J by 6 bases, and 8 bases separated the two germline ends. Written as DNA, the CDR3 is TGTGCCAGCAGCTTATCGGGTTTCAATGAGCAGTTCTTC. This sequence encodes CASSLSGFNEQFF.

There are many counts of this clonotype. The DNA for the CDR3 is TGCAGTGCCCGACCGCCGACCGTTCTAGGCTACACCTTC. Its protein product is CSARPPTVLGYTF. The genes are TRBV20-1 and TRBJ1-2; D remains unclear. The CDR3 is made up of 13 amino acids. The V end lost 6 bases, the J end lost 8 bases, and 19 bases lay between the germline ends. The germline V gene has CDR1 DFQATT and CDR2 SNEGSKA (reference sequence).

This clonotype was seen at least ten times. The CDR3 coding sequence is TGTGCCAGCAGTTCGGGACAGGTGGGAAACGAGCAGTACTTC. This translates into CASSSGQVGNEQYF. J is TRBJ2-7 and V is TRBV27, with TRBD1 matching over 8 bases. The J segment lost 5 bases and the V segment lost 4 bases, leaving 7 bases of the junction unmatched. This CDR3 comprises 14 residues. Germline V gene sequence: CDR1 MNHEY, CDR2 SMNVEV (reference sequence).

The gene calls are TRBV2 and TRBJ2-1, with a weak D call TRBD2 (6 bases). V dropped 8 bases and J dropped 10 bases, with 18 bases sitting between them. Germline CDR1 reads SNHLY; CDR2 reads FYNNEI. The CDR3 extends over 13 amino acids. The CDR3 DNA follows: TGTGCCAGCCGGGGGTGGGGCGGAATAGAGCAGTTCTTC. It codes for CASRGWGGIEQFF.

J is TRBJ1-4 and V is TRBV28; 10 nucleotides line up with TRBD1. The CDR3 contains 15 residues. The V segment lost 4 bases and the J segment 7 bases; nucleotides outside the gene matches: 6. The germline gives CDR1 MDHEN, CDR2 SYDVKM. This chain's CDR3 is CASSSWTGGAEKLFF. The CDR3 nucleotides are TGTGCCAGCAGTTCGTGGACAGGGGGGGCTGAAAAACTGTTTTTT.

The chain has TRBV12-3 or TRBV12-4 and TRBJ1-1; tentative D call: TRBD1 (6 bases). The CDR3 is made up of 14 amino acids. Trimming removed 4 bases at V and 0 bases at J, with 9 bases between. This CDR3 reads CASSWRGMNTEAFF. The CDR3 DNA sequence: TGTGCCAGCAGTTGGAGGGGGATGAACACTGAAGCTTTCTTT.

This clonotype came up many times. This chain joins TRBV6-5 and TRBJ2-1; D is ambiguous. V was pared by 10 bases and J by 0 bases, with 16 bases between. Germline values: CDR1 MNHEY, CDR2 SVGAGI. The length of the CDR3 is 15 residues. The CDR3 spells CATRGFSRSYNEQFF. In DNA, the CDR3 is TGTGCCACCCGCGGCTTCTCCCGCTCCTACAATGAGCAGTTCTTC.

Many counts were recorded for this clonotype. The CDR3 coding sequence is TGCGCCAGCAGCAGGGACAGGGGCACAGATACGCAGTATTTT. Its translation is CASSRDRGTDTQYF. The chain couples TRBV5-1 to TRBJ2-3, with 9 bases fitting TRBD1. CDR1 is SGHRS, CDR2 YFSETQ, per germline. This CDR3 is built from 14 residues. The ends lost 4 bases at V and 1 base at J; junction bases unmatched: 1.

This clonotype was recorded at least ten times. The CDR3, as DNA: TGTGCCAGCAGCACAGGGGCAACTAATGAAAAACTGTTTTTT. Translation gives CASSTGATNEKLFF. This chain joins TRBV6-1 and TRBJ1-4, with 7 bases fitting TRBD1. Per germline, CDR1 MNHNS and CDR2 SASEGT. CDR3 length: 14 residues. The J segment lost 0 bases and the V segment lost 6 bases, leaving 1 base of the junction unmatched.

The table lists this clonotype with many counts. This sequence joins TRBV7-2 and TRBJ2-7; D remains ambiguous. Per the germline V gene, CDR1 is SGHTA and CDR2 is FQGNSA. The length of the CDR3 is 11 residues. V dropped 5 bases and J dropped 4 bases, with 6 bases sitting between them. The CDR3 nucleotides are TGTGCCAGCAGCAATTTTTACGAGCAGTACTTC. It codes for CASSNFYEQYF.

Of note for this clonotype: One base away lies a much larger clone, so this may be a sequencing read error. J is TRBJ2-1 and V is TRBV18; possibly TRBD2 for D (7 bases). Germline loops: CDR1 KGHSH, CDR2 LQKENI. The CDR3 loop spans 15 amino acids. Trimming pared 4 bases from V and 7 bases from J, leaving 17 bases between. DNA for the CDR3: TGTGCCAGCTCACTCCGACGGGGGGCTAGAAATGAGCAGTTCTTC. Translated, it gives CASSLRRGARNEQFF. The full variable domain, in which reference TRBV18 and TRBJ2-1 provide the parts outside the CDR3, is NAGVMQNPRHLVRRRGQEARLRCSPMKGHSHVYWYRQLPEEGLKFMVYLQKENIIDESGMPKERFSAEFPKEGPSILRIQQVVRGDSAAYFCASSLRRGARNEQFFGPGTRLTVL.

This clonotype has a count of ten or more. This rearrangement joins TRBV20-1 to TRBJ2-7, with D possibly TRBD2 on 5 matching bases. Germline CDR1 is DFQATT and CDR2 is SNEGSKA (reference sequence). This CDR3 spans 14 amino acids. Trimming took 6 bases from V and 2 from J, leaving 17 bases between them. CDR3 sequence reads: CSAPMTSGAYEQYF. CDR3 DNA sequence: TGCAGTGCCCCGATGACGAGCGGAGCCTACGAGCAGTACTTC.

The chain is built from TRBV6-2 or TRBV6-3 and TRBJ2-2; TRBD1 agrees at 9 bases. There are 15 residues in the CDR3. With 5 bases clipped from V and 3 bases from J, the junction kept 4 bases outside the gene matches. Germline V gives CDR1 MNHEY, CDR2 SVGEGT. The DNA for the CDR3 is TGTGCCAGCAGTAGCGGGACAGGGTACACCGGGGAGCTGTTTTTT. Its protein product is CASSSGTGYTGELFF.

This clonotype was counted many times. The chain combines TRBV4-1 with TRBJ2-1; 10 positions agree with TRBD1. The CDR3 has 17 residues. Losses at the gene ends were 4 bases for V and 2 bases for J; bases not matched to a gene: 8. Germline CDR1 and CDR2: MGHRA and YSYEKL. In DNA, the CDR3 is TGCGCCAGCAGCCTAACGTCCGGGACAGGGGCCTACAATGAGCAGTTCTTC. Protein sequence: CASSLTSGTGAYNEQFF.